This T cell receptor (beta chain) was obtained from a study of Graves' ophthalmopathy and Graves' hyperthyroidism. From RNA, the CDR3 regions of TCR beta chains were amplified and sequenced. RT-PCR with HTBI primers came first, then second-round multiplex PCR. From the multiplex PCR reads, TCRdb called clonotypes with MiXCR, one entry per CDR3 protein. This sample has about 700,000 distinct CDR3 sequences, with roughly two fifths found just once. With regard to this clonotype: A much larger clone sits a single nucleotide away, making a read error possible.

Each donor who had ophthalmopathy showed moderate-to-severe activity, a CAS of ≥3, a NOSPECS of ≥4, and a duration under 3 months. Uncontrolled infections, other autoimmune diseases, pregnancy or lactation barred patients from enrollment. Germline V gives CDR1 LNHDA, CDR2 SQIVND (reference sequence). V shed 6 bases and J 6 bases; nucleotides not matched to a gene: 16. The CDR3 is 16 residues long. The receptor comes from an adult man with Graves' ophthalmopathy. Sequencing input: peripheral blood. The V gene is TRBV19, the J gene TRBJ1-2; 7 bases align to TRBD1. The CDR3 sequence is CASSDPYDRAYDGYTF. CDR3 DNA sequence: TGTGCCAGTAGCGACCCCTACGACAGGGCATACGATGGCTACACCTTC.